This entry lists 32 T cell receptor beta chains sequenced from one sample in a study of cytomegalovirus exposure and HLA in healthy donors. Primers included in the PCR were 60 Vbeta and 13 Jbeta primers. Repertoires were generated with immunoSEQ multiplex PCR, while TCRdb's copy carries only in-frame clones and drops some. The sample lists roughly 100,000 clones, 76% occurring once. What was sequenced was PBMCs. The receptors here all came from a man in his forties in good health and CMV-seropositive.

The chain uses TRBV4-3 and TRBJ1-4; TRBD1 matches 9 bases. CDR3 length: 15 residues. CDR1 is LGHNA, CDR2 YSLEER, per germline. V shed 3 bases, J shed 5 bases, and the junction held 4 bases outside the gene matches. The CDR3 reads CASSQEDRGNEKLFF. The DNA of the CDR3 is TGCGCCAGCAGCCAGGAGGACAGGGGAAATGAAAAACTGTTTTTT.

The chain joins TRBV14 to TRBJ2-5, with D unresolved. Trimming shortened V by 6 bases and J by 4 bases, and 15 bases separated the two germline ends. CDR1 is SGHDN and CDR2 is FVKESK in the germline V gene. The CDR3 runs 14 residues. CDR3 sequence (DNA): TGTGCCAGCAGTCAAAGCCCCAGGCGAGAGACCCAGTACTTC. It encodes CASSQSPRRETQYF.

This chain joins TRBV4-3 and TRBJ2-3; 11 positions match TRBD2. Germline trimming cut 0 bases from V and 1 base from J; bases unmatched to any gene: 3. CDR3 length: 17 residues. Per germline, CDR1 LGHNA and CDR2 YSLEER. The CDR3 loop is CASSQDIAGGGTDTQYF. CDR3 DNA: TGCGCCAGCAGCCAAGATATAGCGGGGGGGGGCACAGATACGCAGTATTTT.

V and J are TRBV7-3 and TRBJ2-1; TRBD2 matches 10 bases. Trimming cost V 4 bases and J 5 bases; bases outside gene matches: 2. Looked up from germline, CDR1 is SGHTA and CDR2 is FQGTGA. This CDR3 is 14 amino acids long. The CDR3 sequence: CASSSGLANNEQFF. The CDR3 DNA reads as TGTGCCAGCAGCTCGGGACTAGCGAACAATGAGCAGTTCTTC.

CDR3 sequence: CASSPRDRARETQYF. The CDR3 bases are TGTGCCAGCAGCCCCCGGGACAGGGCACGGGAGACCCAGTACTTC. V gene TRBV7-9 combines with J gene TRBJ2-5; TRBD1 matches at 9 bases. With V trimmed by 5 bases and J by 5 bases, 9 bases remained unmatched. The CDR3 has 15 residues. The germline V gene has CDR1 SEHNR and CDR2 FQNEAQ (reference sequence).

The rearrangement uses TRBV4-1 and TRBJ2-3; a possible D gene is TRBD1 (5 bases). Trimming removed 1 base from V and 1 base from J, with 15 bases in between. This CDR3 has 17 residues. From germline, CDR1 is MGHRA and CDR2 YSYEKL. The CDR3 DNA sequence: TGCGCCAGCAGCCAAGCACAGCAGGGCAGGGGCACAGATACGCAGTATTTT. Translation gives CASSQAQQGRGTDTQYF.

The rearrangement links TRBV7-9 to TRBJ2-1, with TRBD1 identical over 8 bases. CDR3 length: 17 residues. The germline CDR1 and CDR2 sequences are SEHNR and FQNEAQ (reference sequence). After removal of 4 bases from V and 5 bases from J, the junction contained 13 bases not matched to a gene. CDR3 loop: CASSSQGGRGRDNEQFF. In nucleotides, the CDR3 is TGTGCCAGCAGCTCCCAGGGGGGCAGGGGGCGCGACAATGAGCAGTTCTTC.

The V call is TRBV6-7, the J call TRBJ1-2, with D possibly being TRBD1 (5 bases). TRBV6-7 is reported as an ORF; its role is uncertain. The CDR3 runs to 12 residues. V was trimmed by 10 bases and J by 4 bases, leaving 13 bases between them. The CDR3 coding sequence is TGTGCCACAAAAGACAGAATCTATGGCTACACCTTC. Its translation is CATKDRIYGYTF.

Comment on this clone: The junction departs from the called germline gene at one end, perhaps through a read error. J is TRBJ2-5 and V is TRBV7-9; 8 bases align to TRBD1. Looked up from germline, CDR1 is SEHNR and CDR2 is FQNEAQ (reference sequence). The CDR3 consists of 19 residues. CDR3 sequence reads: CSSSLARTGRPPHQETQYF. The CDR3, as DNA: TGTTCCAGCAGCTTAGCGCGGACAGGGAGACCACCACACCAAGAGACCCAGTACTTC.

The chain joins TRBV29-1 to TRBJ1-2, with D tentatively TRBD1 (5 bases). This CDR3 comprises 11 residues. V was pared by 5 bases and J by 8 bases, with 12 bases between. Germline-derived CDR1 and CDR2 are SQVTM and ANQGSEA. This chain's CDR3 is CSVSEGRGYTF. The DNA of the CDR3 is TGCAGCGTTTCGGAGGGACGCGGCTACACCTTC.

The chain carries TRBV14 and TRBJ1-1; 9 bases fit TRBD1. CDR1 SGHDN and CDR2 FVKESK come from the germline V gene. The CDR3 runs to 15 residues. After removal of 4 bases from V and 3 bases from J, the junction contained 6 bases not matched to a gene. The CDR3 region has the DNA TGTGCCAGCAGCCCCCGGGACAGGGCGCACACTGAAGCTTTCTTT. Encoded protein: CASSPRDRAHTEAFF.

This clone was seen only once. The chain is built from TRBV21-1 and TRBJ2-7; the DNA was not used to check the table's D call, TRBD1. TRBV21-1 has pseudogene status. This CDR3 spans 15 amino acids. CDR3 sequence (DNA): TGTGCCAGCAGCCCACAACGGGGACAGGGCTACGAGCAGTACTTC. Amino acid sequence: CASSPQRGQGYEQYF.

The chain has TRBV19 and TRBJ1-1; 7 bases agree with TRBD1. Germline loops: CDR1 LNHDA, CDR2 SQIVND (reference sequence). J lost 7 bases, V lost 2 bases, and 4 bases had no gene match. The CDR3 runs 13 residues. The CDR3 spells CASSIRDRSEAFF. The CDR3 coding sequence is TGTGCCAGTAGTATACGGGACAGAAGTGAAGCTTTCTTT.

This clone has only one observation. Relative to the germline gene, one junction end is altered; a read error may explain this. The chain combines TRBV7-7 with TRBJ2-7, with TRBD1 matching over 8 bases. Germline CDR1 SSHAT, CDR2 FNYEAQ (reference sequence). This CDR3 spans 15 amino acids. CDR3 loop: CASSPFPGTGYEQYF. Here the CDR3 DNA reads TGTGCTAGCAGCCCCTTCCCCGGGACAGGCTACGAGCAGTACTTC. The full variable domain, with the rest looked up from reference TRBV7-7 and TRBJ2-7, is GAGVSQSPRYKVTKRGQDVTLRCDPISSHATLYWYQQALGQGPEFLTYFNYEAQPDKSGLPSDRFSAERPEGSISTLTIQRTEQRDSAMYRCASSPFPGTGYEQYFGPGTRLTVT.

With respect to this clone: At one of its ends the junction is not consistent with the germline gene, which may arise from a read error. The chain uses TRBV5-1 and TRBJ2-6; D might be TRBD1 (5 bases). This CDR3 has 16 amino acids. Germline V gene lookup returns CDR1 SGHRS and CDR2 YFSETQ. The CDR3 DNA reads TGCGCCAGCAGCTTGAGTCCTCCCTCTGGGGCCAACGGCCTGACTTTC. Translation gives CASSLSPPSGANGLTF.

V and J are TRBV4-3 and TRBJ2-7, with a weak D call TRBD1 (6 bases). There are 13 residues in the CDR3. Germline CDR1 and CDR2: LGHNA and YSLEER. Trimming took off 3 bases at V and 2 bases at J, with 8 bases between the two ends. This CDR3 reads CASSHPGAYEQYF. The DNA for the CDR3 is TGCGCCAGCAGCCACCCAGGGGCCTACGAGCAGTACTTC.

This sequence joins TRBV11-1 and TRBJ2-7; 7 nucleotides line up with TRBD1. There are 15 residues in the CDR3. The V segment lost 5 bases and the J segment 5 bases; nucleotides outside the gene matches: 12. The germline V gene encodes CDR1 SGHAT and CDR2 FQDESV (reference sequence). The DNA of the CDR3 is TGTGCCAGCAGCAACAGGGGCGCCACTTTAGACGAGCAGTACTTC. Its translation is CASSNRGATLDEQYF.

The chain employs TRBV29-1 and TRBJ2-7; a weak D match, TRBD2 (5 bases). Deletions cut 7 bases from V and 7 bases from J, with 14 bases between. From germline, CDR1 is SQVTM and CDR2 ANQGSEA. The CDR3 contains 11 residues. CDR3 coding DNA: TGCAGCGGCAGCAAAGGCGGGGAGCAGTACTTC. Protein sequence: CSGSKGGEQYF.

The V call is TRBV18, the J call TRBJ2-7; no clear D. From germline, CDR1 is KGHSH and CDR2 LQKENI. CDR3 length: 14 residues. V gave up 6 bases and J gave up 2 bases, with 14 bases separating them. The CDR3 nucleotides read TGTGCCAGCTCCCCCGGGTCCGTTACCTACGAGCAGTACTTC. Protein sequence: CASSPGSVTYEQYF.

V gene TRBV5-4 combines with J gene TRBJ2-7; 10 bases align to TRBD1. The CDR3 is 15 residues long. J was trimmed by 4 bases and V by 2 bases; bases with no gene match: 6. Germline CDR1 is SGHNT and CDR2 is YYREEE (reference sequence). Here the CDR3 reads CASSLPGQGKYEQYF. The CDR3, as DNA: TGTGCCAGCAGCTTACCGGGACAGGGGAAATACGAGCAGTACTTC.

The chain uses TRBV5-1 and TRBJ2-3, with D maybe TRBD2 (5 bases). Trimming removed 2 bases from V and 5 bases from J, with 12 bases in between. Germline values: CDR1 SGHRS, CDR2 YFSETQ. This CDR3 has 14 residues. Here the CDR3 reads CASSFGIPRDTQYF. DNA of the CDR3: TGCGCCAGCAGCTTCGGGATTCCAAGAGATACGCAGTATTTT.

The chain is built from TRBV19 and TRBJ1-4; a weak D match, TRBD1 (6 bases). Per germline, CDR1 LNHDA and CDR2 SQIVND (reference sequence). Trimming cost V 5 bases and J 1 base, with 11 bases left between them. CDR3 length: 15 residues. CDR3 sequence (DNA): TGTGCCAGTAGTGCGTCAGGGGTAACTAATGAAAAACTGTTTTTT. Amino acid sequence: CASSASGVTNEKLFF.

The CDR3 DNA follows: TGTGCCAGCTCACCACTTTGGACAGGCCAAGAGACCCAGTACTTC. It codes for CASSPLWTGQETQYF. The chain couples TRBV18 to TRBJ2-5; 7 positions agree with TRBD1. V gave up 1 base and J gave up 1 base; unmatched junction bases: 3. This CDR3 has 15 residues. Germline loops: CDR1 KGHSH, CDR2 LQKENI.

V and J are TRBV19 and TRBJ2-2, with a possible D match to TRBD1 (7 bases). The V end was cut by 3 bases, the J end by 4 bases, with 12 bases between. There are 15 residues in the CDR3. The germline V gene encodes CDR1 LNHDA and CDR2 SQIVND (reference sequence). CDR3 amino acids: CASSMQGGLTGELFF. The CDR3 DNA reads as TGTGCCAGTAGTATGCAGGGGGGACTCACCGGGGAGCTGTTTTTT.

The V and J genes are TRBV30 and TRBJ1-2, with D tentatively TRBD1 (6 bases). The CDR3 runs 14 residues. Germline V gene data show CDR1 as GTSNPN and CDR2 as SVGIG (reference sequence). Trimming took off 3 bases at V and 8 bases at J, with 19 bases between the two ends. CDR3 sequence (DNA): TGTGCCTGGAGGGGGCGTGAGGGGGGGAAGGGCTACACCTTC. It encodes CAWRGREGGKGYTF.

The gene calls are TRBV28 and TRBJ2-7, with D possibly matching TRBD1 (6 bases). The CDR3 has 14 residues. V was cut by 3 bases and J by 6 bases, with 15 bases left in between. The germline gives CDR1 MDHEN, CDR2 SYDVKM. The CDR3 DNA reads TGTGCCAGCAGTTTCGGACAGTTCGGAGGCGAGCAGTACTTC. Its translation is CASSFGQFGGEQYF.

CDR3 DNA sequence: TGTGCTAGTGGTCCCCGGGGGGGACGAGAGACCCAGTACTTC. Protein: CASGPRGGRETQYF. The gene calls are TRBV12-5 and TRBJ2-5; 8 nucleotides line up with TRBD2. The CDR3 sequence is 14 residues long. The germline CDR1 and CDR2 sequences are LGHNT and FRNRAP. The ends lost 5 bases at V and 4 bases at J; junction bases unmatched: 6.

CDR3 in amino acids: CASSLSQGPYEQYF. CDR3 sequence (DNA): TGTGCCAGCAGTTTAAGCCAGGGGCCATACGAGCAGTACTTC. The rearrangement joins TRBV28 to TRBJ2-7, with a weak D call TRBD1 (6 bases). Trimming cost V 2 bases and J 4 bases, with 12 bases left between them. The CDR3 covers 14 residues. Germline assignment: CDR1 MDHEN and CDR2 SYDVKM.

This chain connects TRBV7-2 to TRBJ2-1; D uncertain. Trimming pared 1 base from V and 9 bases from J, leaving 13 bases between. Germline V gene data show CDR1 as SGHTA and CDR2 as FQGNSA. CDR3 length: 14 residues. CDR3 region: CASSLGSGNFEQFF. The DNA for the CDR3 is TGTGCCAGCAGCTTAGGATCAGGTAACTTTGAGCAGTTCTTC.

This sequence joins TRBV7-3 and TRBJ2-2; a possible D gene is TRBD1 (6 bases). The germline V and J ends were trimmed by 0 bases and 7 bases, with 12 bases remaining between them. Germline CDR1 reads SGHTA; CDR2 reads FQGTGA. This CDR3 comprises 15 residues. The CDR3 loop is CASSLTPGQRGELFF. For the CDR3, the DNA is TGTGCCAGCAGCTTAACCCCGGGACAACGCGGGGAGCTGTTTTTT.

The gene calls are TRBV12-5 and TRBJ2-2, with D perhaps TRBD1 (5 bases). Trimming took off 2 bases at V and 4 bases at J, with 11 bases between the two ends. The CDR3 has 15 amino acids. Germline V CDR1 and CDR2: LGHNT, FRNRAP. The CDR3 loop reads CASGLPGLGTGELFF. DNA for the CDR3: TGTGCTAGTGGTTTGCCAGGGTTGGGCACCGGGGAGCTGTTTTTT.

The V gene is TRBV7-2, the J gene TRBJ2-5; 9 positions match TRBD2. There are 14 residues in the CDR3. CDR1 and CDR2 (germline): SGHTA, FQGNSA. The V gene end was trimmed by 3 bases and the J gene end by 5 bases; junction bases not matched to a gene: 4. CDR3 coding DNA: TGTGCCAGCAGCTTGGCGGGGGGGAGGGAGACCCAGTACTTC. Amino acid sequence: CASSLAGGRETQYF.